The entry that follows covers one T cell receptor (beta chain) sequence. This CDR3 comprises 14 residues. Germline V lookup: CDR1 SGDLS, CDR2 YYNGEE. Trimming pared 0 bases from V and 5 bases from J, leaving 12 bases between. This specimen comes from a study of technical replicates of blood from a few donors. Profiling relied on immunoSEQ multiplex PCR, and the TCRdb table lists in-frame clones only, not all of them. The sample lists some 17,000 clones; around nine tenths were seen once. Sequenced: PBMCs. V usage is TRBV9 and J usage is TRBJ2-7; no firm D call. This sequence originates from a human donor in good health. The CDR3 region has the DNA TGTGCCAGCAGCGTAGGAGGCCATGATAACGAGCAGTACTTC. Amino acids: CASSVGGHDNEQYF.